Below, 5 T cell receptor beta chains from the same sample are listed, as sequenced in a study of T-cell memory formation after mild COVID-19. TCRdb re-called the 5' RACE reads through MiXCR, storing one row per CDR3 protein. The profile shows about 340,000 distinct CDR3 sequences, about 16% of them singletons. The sequencing input was PBMCs or a T cell subset sorted from them (not recorded which). The receptor source for this set is a man aged 18 to 30 who had mild COVID-19 (a few samples of this study predate the infection). Cell type and time point are not known.

The V call is TRBV11-2, the J call TRBJ2-2; 10 nucleotides match TRBD1. CDR1 and CDR2 (germline): SGHAT, FQNNGV. Losses at the gene ends were 4 bases for V and 7 bases for J; bases not matched to a gene: 12. This CDR3 is built from 17 residues. CDR3 DNA sequence: TGTGCCAGCAGCTCCACTGGGACAGGGGTTAAGGACGGGGAGCTGTTTTTT. This translates into CASSSTGTGVKDGELFF. The variable domain in full, completed from reference TRBV11-2 and TRBJ2-2, reads EAGVAQSPRYKIIEKRQSVAFWCNPISGHATLYWYQQILGQGPKLLIQFQNNGVVDDSQLPKDRFSAERLKGVDSTLKIQPAKLEDSAVYLCASSSTGTGVKDGELFFGEGSRLTVL.

The gene calls are TRBV11-2 and TRBJ2-3; 9 bases are shared with TRBD2. Per the germline V gene, CDR1 is SGHAT and CDR2 is FQNNGV. V shed 3 bases and J 4 bases; nucleotides not matched to a gene: 2. This CDR3 region has 14 residues. CDR3: CASSLLAGPDTQYF. As DNA, the CDR3 is TGTGCCAGCAGCTTGCTAGCGGGGCCAGATACGCAGTATTTT.

The chain is built from TRBV19 and TRBJ2-5; the D gene is possibly TRBD2 (6 bases). Trimming took 5 bases from V and 4 from J, leaving 17 bases between them. Germline V lookup: CDR1 LNHDA, CDR2 SQIVND (reference sequence). This CDR3 comprises 15 residues. CDR3 DNA sequence: TGTGCCAGTAGTTCGGGAGACACCCTGGTAGAGACCCAGTACTTC. This sequence encodes CASSSGDTLVETQYF.

A few counts support this clonotype. The chain employs TRBV9 and TRBJ2-2; 9 bases align to TRBD1. V shed 1 base, J shed 7 bases, and the junction held 8 bases outside the gene matches. CDR3 length: 16 amino acids. Germline-derived CDR1 and CDR2 are SGDLS and YYNGEE. The CDR3 loop reads CASSVLGTGSFGELFF. The CDR3 DNA reads as TGTGCCAGCAGCGTACTGGGGACAGGGAGTTTCGGGGAGCTGTTTTTT.

The V call is TRBV7-9, the J call TRBJ2-5, with D uncertain. CDR1 and CDR2 (germline): SEHNR, FQNEAQ (reference sequence). The ends were cut back, 2 bases at V and 2 bases at J, with 12 bases in the middle. The CDR3 totals 15 residues. CDR3: CASSLLRIGQETQYF. The CDR3 nucleotides are TGTGCCAGCAGCTTACTGCGAATAGGTCAAGAGACCCAGTACTTC.